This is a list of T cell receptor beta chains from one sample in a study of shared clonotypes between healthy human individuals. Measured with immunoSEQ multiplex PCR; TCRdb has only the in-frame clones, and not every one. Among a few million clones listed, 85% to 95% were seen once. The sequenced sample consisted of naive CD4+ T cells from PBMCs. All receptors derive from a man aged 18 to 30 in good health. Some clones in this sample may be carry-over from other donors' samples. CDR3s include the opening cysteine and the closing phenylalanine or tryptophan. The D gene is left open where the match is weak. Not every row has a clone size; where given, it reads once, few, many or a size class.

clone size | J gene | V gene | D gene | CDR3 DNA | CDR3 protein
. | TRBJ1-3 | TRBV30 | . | TGTGCCTGGAGTGTACGGTGGGACTCTGGAAACACCATATATTTT | CAWSVRWDSGNTIYF
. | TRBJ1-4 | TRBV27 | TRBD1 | TGTGCCAGCAGTTTACGGGGACAGCCCGAAAAACTGTTTTTT | CASSLRGQPEKLFF
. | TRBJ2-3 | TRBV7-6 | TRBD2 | TGTGCCAGCAGCTTAGGCGTCATAGGGGAGGGAGATACGCAGTATTTT | CASSLGVIGEGDTQYF
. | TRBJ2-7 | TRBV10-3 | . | TGTGCCATCAGTGAAGGACGTTACGAGCAGTACTTC | CAISEGRYEQYF
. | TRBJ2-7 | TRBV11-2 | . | TGTGCCAGCAGCTTAGTGAGGTACGAGCAGTACTTC | CASSLVRYEQYF
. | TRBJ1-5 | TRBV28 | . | TGTGCCAGCAACTGGGGGGGTACCAATCAGCCCCAGCATTTT | CASNWGGTNQPQHF
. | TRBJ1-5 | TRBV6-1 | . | TGTGCCAGCAGTGAAGGTGCCGTACAAGGGCCCCAGCATTTT | CASSEGAVQGPQHF
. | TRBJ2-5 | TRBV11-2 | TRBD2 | TGTGCCAGCCGTGGACCGGGAGGACGCCAAGAGACCCAGTACTTC | CASRGPGGRQETQYF
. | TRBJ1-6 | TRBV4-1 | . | TGCGCCAGCAGCCATGAGACTGAAGTTGTGTCACCCCTCCACTTT | CASSHETEVVSPLHF
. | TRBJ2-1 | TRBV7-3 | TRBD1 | TGTGCCAGCAGCTCACAAAGGGACAGCTACAATGAGCAGTTCTTC | CASSSQRDSYNEQFF
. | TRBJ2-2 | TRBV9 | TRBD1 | TGTGCCAGCAGCGGGACAGGCGGGGAGCTGTTTTTT | CASSGTGGELFF
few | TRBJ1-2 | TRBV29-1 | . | TGCAGCGTTGCCTTACCGGGGTGGGTCCATGGCTACACCTTC | CSVALPGWVHGYTF
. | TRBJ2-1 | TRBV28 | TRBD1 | TGTGCCAGCAGTTTAGCTGGGACAGGGGGCCGCAATGAGCAGTTCTTC | CASSLAGTGGRNEQFF
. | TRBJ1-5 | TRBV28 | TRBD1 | TGTGCCAGCAGTTCGGGACAGCTCCTCAATCAGCCCCAGCATTTT | CASSSGQLLNQPQHF
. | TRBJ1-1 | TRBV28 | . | TGTGCCAGCAGTTTACCTGACGGAGGCACTGAAGCTTTCTTT | CASSLPDGGTEAFF
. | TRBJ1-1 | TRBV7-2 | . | TGTGCCAGCAGCTCGGACAGAAGTTCTGAAGCTTTCTTT | CASSSDRSSEAFF
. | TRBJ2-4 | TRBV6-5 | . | TGTGCCAGCACCCGGGGGAGGATTCAGTACTTC | CASTRGRIQYF
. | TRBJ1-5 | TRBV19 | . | TGTGCCAGTAGAGAAGGATTTGGTGATCAGCCCCAGCATTTT | CASREGFGDQPQHF
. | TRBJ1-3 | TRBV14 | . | TGTGCCAGCAGCCAAGGACTGGACGGACGGGGCTATGGAAACACCATATATTTT | CASSQGLDGRGYGNTIYF
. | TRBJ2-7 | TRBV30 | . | TGTGCCTGCAACCCACGGGCTCCCGGGCGTATCTACGAGCAGTACTTC | CACNPRAPGRIYEQYF
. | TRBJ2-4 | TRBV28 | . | TGTGCCAGCAGTTTATGGGAGGGAGTAGCCAAAAACATTCAGTACTTC | CASSLWEGVAKNIQYF
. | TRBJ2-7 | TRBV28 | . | TGTGCCAGCACCGACCTACCCAGGAAGACACAGTACTTC | CASTDLPRKTQYF
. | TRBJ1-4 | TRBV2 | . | TGTGCCAGCGTTCTCTCCCCTCCGATCGTGACTGAGACTAATGAAAAACTGTTTTTT | CASVLSPPIVTETNEKLFF
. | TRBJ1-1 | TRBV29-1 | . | TGCAGCGTTGAAAGCAGTAATGAAGCTTTCTTT | CSVESSNEAFF
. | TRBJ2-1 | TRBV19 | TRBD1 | TGTGCCAGTAGTAGGACAGGACCATCTGGTTACAATGAGCAGTTCTTC | CASSRTGPSGYNEQFF
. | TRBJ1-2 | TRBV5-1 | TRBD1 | TGCGCCAGCAGCTATCCGGGACAGGAGAACTATGGCTACACCTTC | CASSYPGQENYGYTF
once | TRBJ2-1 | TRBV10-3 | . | TGTGCCATCAGTGAGTCGAATAGCAGAGACCACAATGAGCAGTTCTTC | CAISESNSRDHNEQFF
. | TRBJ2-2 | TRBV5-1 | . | TGCGCCAGCAGTAAGGGAGAGAACACCGGGGAGCTGTTTTTT | CASSKGENTGELFF
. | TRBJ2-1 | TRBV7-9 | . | TGTGCCAGCAGCTTAGCCGTAGGGGCTTACAATGAGCAGTTCTTC | CASSLAVGAYNEQFF
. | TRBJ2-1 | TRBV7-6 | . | TGTGCCAGCAGCCCGGGCAGGAAGGATGATCAGTTCTTC | CASSPGRKDDQFF
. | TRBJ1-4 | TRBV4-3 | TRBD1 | TGCGCCAGCAGCCAGGCCGGACAGGGCGCTGAAAAACTGTTTTTT | CASSQAGQGAEKLFF
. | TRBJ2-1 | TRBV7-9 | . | TGTGCCAGCAGCTTAGGTGGGGGATGGCAGTTCTTC | CASSLGGGWQFF
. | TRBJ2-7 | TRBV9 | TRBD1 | TGTGCCAGCAGCCCACAGGGGGTTATCTACGAGCAGTACTTC | CASSPQGVIYEQYF
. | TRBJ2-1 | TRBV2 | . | TGTGCCAGCAGTGAATTACGGGAGAGACCGAGAGCACAGTTCTTC | CASSELRERPRAQFF
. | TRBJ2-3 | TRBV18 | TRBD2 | TGTGCCAGCTCACCCGGACTAGCGGGAGGGGGAGATACGCAGTATTTT | CASSPGLAGGGDTQYF
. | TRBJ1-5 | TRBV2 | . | TGTGCCAGCAGTGAAGTGTCAGGCAATCAGCCCCAGCATTTT | CASSEVSGNQPQHF
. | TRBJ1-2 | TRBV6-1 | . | TGTGCCAGCAGAGACCAATCCCGTTCTCCATATGGCTACACCTTC | CASRDQSRSPYGYTF
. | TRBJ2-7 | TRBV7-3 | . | TGTGCCAGCAGCTTAGGGCAGAATTACGAGCAGTACTTC | CASSLGQNYEQYF
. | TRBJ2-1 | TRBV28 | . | TGTGCCAGCAATGGGCTAGGGTCCCGTTACAATGAGCAGTTCTTC | CASNGLGSRYNEQFF
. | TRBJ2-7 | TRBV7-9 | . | TGTGCCAGCAGCCAGGTTGACGCCGAGCAGTACTTC | CASSQVDAEQYF
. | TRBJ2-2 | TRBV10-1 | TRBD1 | TGCGCCAGTGGACAGGCGAACACCGGGGAGCTGTTTTTT | CASGQANTGELFF
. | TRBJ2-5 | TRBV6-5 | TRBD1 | TGTGCCAGCAGTTACCGGACAGGGGATTATGAAACCCAGTACTTC | CASSYRTGDYETQYF
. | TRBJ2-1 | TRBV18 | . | TGTGCCAGCTCCTGGGGGGCTTACAATGAGCAGTTCTTC | CASSWGAYNEQFF
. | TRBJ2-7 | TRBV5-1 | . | TGCGCCAGCAGCTTGAGAGGGAATCCCTACGAGCAGTACTTC | CASSLRGNPYEQYF
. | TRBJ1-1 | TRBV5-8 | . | TGTGCCAGCAGCTTGGCCGGAGGAATGAACACTGAAGCTTTCTTT | CASSLAGGMNTEAFF
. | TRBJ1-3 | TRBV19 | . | TGTGCCAGTAGGAAGGGGCCGCGTGGAAACACCATATATTTT | CASRKGPRGNTIYF